This note documents a single T cell receptor (beta chain) sequence. The data belong to a study of blood T cell repertoires in COVID-19. The CDR3 covers 14 residues. Germline V gene lookup returns CDR1 GTSNPN and CDR2 SVGIG (reference sequence). V dropped 3 bases and J dropped 0; count of bases not matched to a gene: 2. Here immunoSEQ multiplex PCR was the method, and the copy in TCRdb shows in-frame clones only, minus some. Counted here are about 100,000 clones, 80% occurring once; the ten biggest clones make up 12%. The gene calls are TRBV30 and TRBJ1-3; 7 nucleotides line up with TRBD1. This TCR derives from a woman between 65 and 79 years old with acute or convalescent COVID-19. The sequenced sample consisted of peripheral blood. The CDR3 loop is CAWRDRTSGNTIYF. CDR3 bases: TGTGCCTGGAGGGACAGGACCTCTGGAAACACCATATATTTT.